What follows are 17 T cell receptor beta chains derived from one specimen sequenced in a study of blood T cell repertoires in COVID-19. Method: immunoSEQ multiplex PCR; TCRdb's copy keeps in-frame clones and lacks some. This sample has roughly 200,000 clones, with approximately 91% found just once. Source material: peripheral blood. The receptors come from a man aged 45 to 65 with COVID-19, enrolled during active disease.

The chain couples TRBV7-8 to TRBJ2-2; 7 positions match TRBD1. The CDR3 runs 16 residues. Germline-derived CDR1 and CDR2 are SGHVS and FQNEAQ. With 6 bases clipped from V and 1 base from J, the junction kept 8 bases outside the gene matches. The CDR3 reads CASRTTGSGNTGELFF. The CDR3 DNA sequence: TGTGCCAGCAGGACGACAGGGTCTGGGAACACCGGGGAGCTGTTTTTT. The full variable domain, in which reference TRBV7-8 and TRBJ2-2 provide the parts outside the CDR3, is GAGVSQSPRYKVAKRGQDVALRCDPISGHVSLFWYQQALGQGPEFLTYFQNEAQLDKSGLPSDRFFAERPEGSVSTLKIQRTQQEDSAVYLCASRTTGSGNTGELFFGEGSRLTVL.

This chain joins TRBV7-2 and TRBJ2-5; 10 positions match TRBD2. With V trimmed by 1 base and J by 3 bases, 5 bases remained unmatched. Germline assignment: CDR1 SGHTA and CDR2 FQGNSA. This CDR3 has 16 residues. DNA of the CDR3: TGTGCCAGCAGCTTAGGGACTAGCGGAGCAGAAGAGACCCAGTACTTC. Translation: CASSLGTSGAEETQYF.

The chain carries TRBV4-2 and TRBJ2-3; 8 bases map to TRBD1. Germline-derived CDR1 and CDR2 are LGHNA and YNFKEQ. With V trimmed by 4 bases and J by 5 bases, 8 bases remained unmatched. The CDR3 loop spans 15 amino acids. The CDR3, as DNA: TGTGCCAGCAGCCGAGGACAGGGTAGAGGAGATACGCAGTATTTT. It specifies CASSRGQGRGDTQYF.

The rearrangement uses TRBV5-1 and TRBJ2-6, with unresolved D. CDR1 is SGHRS and CDR2 is YFSETQ in the germline V gene. The CDR3 runs to 18 residues. The V end lost 0 bases, the J end lost 0 bases, and 13 bases lay between the germline ends. The CDR3 region is CASSLGQATISGANVLTF. The DNA of the CDR3 is TGCGCCAGCAGCTTGGGGCAGGCAACCATCTCTGGGGCCAACGTCCTGACTTTC.

The gene calls are TRBV7-9 and TRBJ2-7, with a possible D match to TRBD1 (5 bases). CDR1 is SEHNR, CDR2 FQNEAQ, per germline (reference sequence). The CDR3 consists of 13 residues. Trimming took off 3 bases at V and 1 base at J, with 7 bases between the two ends. CDR3 coding DNA: TGTGCCAGCAGCTTTCAGGGATCCTACGAGCAGTACTTC. Protein sequence: CASSFQGSYEQYF.

The chain recombines TRBV2 with TRBJ2-2; 7 positions match TRBD1. V dropped 9 bases and J dropped 2; count of bases not matched to a gene: 9. Germline CDR1 and CDR2: SNHLY and FYNNEI. This CDR3 has 15 residues. CDR3 sequence: CASETGTANTGELFF. The DNA for the CDR3 is TGTGCCAGTGAAACCGGGACAGCTAACACCGGGGAGCTGTTTTTT.

The V and J genes are TRBV14 and TRBJ2-5, with TRBD1 as a possible D gene (6 bases). The CDR3 has 17 amino acids. From germline, CDR1 is SGHDN and CDR2 FVKESK. The germline V and J ends were trimmed by 3 bases and 5 bases, with 22 bases remaining between them. CDR3 residues: CASSQKHGTPRRETQYF. For the CDR3, the DNA is TGTGCCAGCAGCCAGAAGCACGGGACACCGAGACGGGAGACCCAGTACTTC.

V usage is TRBV5-1 and J usage is TRBJ2-1, with D perhaps matching TRBD1 (5 bases). Germline CDR1 and CDR2: SGHRS and YFSETQ. V gave up 2 bases and J gave up 8 bases, with 8 bases separating them. This CDR3 region has 12 residues. In DNA, the CDR3 is TGCGCCAGCAGCTTTAGGGGCGATGAGCAGTTCTTC. Translated: CASSFRGDEQFF.

This clone was counted a few times. As DNA, the CDR3 is TGTGCCAGCAGCCAGGGACAGGGTGGTATATTCTACGAGCAGTACTTC. Protein product: CASSQGQGGIFYEQYF. This chain links TRBV3-1 (or the pseudogene TRBV3-2) with TRBJ2-7; 9 nucleotides align to TRBD1. The CDR3 consists of 16 residues. In germline, CDR1 is LGHDT, CDR2 YNNKEL (reference sequence). Unmatched junction bases numbered 9, after V lost 3 bases and J lost 3 bases.

This chain connects TRBV12-3 or TRBV12-4 to TRBJ1-2, with D tentatively TRBD1 (5 bases). Trimming removed 3 bases from V and 8 bases from J, with 10 bases in between. The CDR3 is 12 amino acids. The CDR3, as DNA: TGTGCCAGCAGTTTGGAGGGGCACGGCTACACCTTC. Residues: CASSLEGHGYTF.

The chain recombines TRBV2 with TRBJ2-4; possibly TRBD2 for D (6 bases). Germline V gene data show CDR1 as SNHLY and CDR2 as FYNNEI. Trimming pared 7 bases from V and 9 bases from J, leaving 10 bases between. This CDR3 spans 11 amino acids. The CDR3 region is CASKQGGIQYF. The CDR3, as DNA: TGTGCCAGCAAGCAGGGAGGCATTCAGTACTTC.

This clone came up once. The chain has TRBV3-1 (or the pseudogene TRBV3-2) and TRBJ2-5; weak D call: TRBD2 (7 bases). Germline CDR1 and CDR2: LGHDT and YNNKEL (reference sequence). The CDR3 consists of 16 residues. The V gene lost 0 bases and the J gene lost 5 bases, with 16 bases spanning the gap. In DNA form, the CDR3 reads TGTGCCAGCAGCCAAGATGGTCGGGGGGCAGGGGAGACCCAGTACTTC. Its translation: CASSQDGRGAGETQYF.

This sequence joins TRBV19 and TRBJ1-5; 10 positions agree with TRBD1. The CDR3 is 15 amino acids. J lost 4 bases, V lost 8 bases, and 8 bases had no gene match. CDR1 LNHDA and CDR2 SQIVND come from the germline V gene (reference sequence). The CDR3 reads CASGDRGIGNQPQHF. CDR3 DNA: TGTGCCAGTGGGGACAGGGGAATAGGAAATCAGCCCCAGCATTTT.

The chain employs TRBV28 and TRBJ1-4; D remains ambiguous. The germline V gene has CDR1 MDHEN and CDR2 SYDVKM. The CDR3 runs 17 residues. The V and J ends lost 6 bases and 0 bases respectively, with 17 bases between them. The CDR3 spells CASRPPVSGATNEKLFF. The CDR3 region has the DNA TGTGCCAGCAGACCCCCCGTTTCGGGAGCAACTAATGAAAAACTGTTTTTT. Variable domain in full (rest from reference TRBV28 and TRBJ1-4): DVKVTQSSRYLVKRTGEKVFLECVQDMDHENMFWYRQDPGLGLRLIYFSYDVKMKEKGDIPEGYSVSREKKERFSLILESASTNQTSMYLCASRPPVSGATNEKLFFGSGTQLSVL.

The chain links TRBV7-8 to TRBJ1-6, with TRBD1 matching over 7 bases. This CDR3 spans 20 amino acids. The V gene end was trimmed by 3 bases and the J gene end by 0 bases; junction bases not matched to a gene: 14. CDR1 is SGHVS, CDR2 FQNEAQ, per germline. The CDR3: CASSLEMGTEDTSYNSPLHF. Written as DNA, the CDR3 is TGTGCCAGCAGCTTGGAGATGGGGACAGAAGATACCTCCTATAATTCACCCCTCCACTTT.

The J gene is TRBJ2-3, the V gene TRBV6-6; 10 nucleotides align to TRBD2. V lost 5 bases, J lost 2 bases, and 13 bases stayed unmatched. CDR3 size: 18 residues. CDR1 MNHNY and CDR2 SVGAGI come from the germline V gene (reference sequence). CDR3 DNA sequence: TGTGCCAGCAGTCGATACACACATCTAGCGGGAGTCACAGATACGCAGTATTTT. Amino acids: CASSRYTHLAGVTDTQYF.

The chain has TRBV3-1 (or the pseudogene TRBV3-2) and TRBJ2-7; 9 bases agree with TRBD1. CDR1 is LGHDT and CDR2 is YNNKEL in the germline V gene (reference sequence). This CDR3 has 21 residues. V lost 0 bases, J lost 6 bases, and 24 bases stayed unmatched. The CDR3 DNA is TGTGCCAGCAGCCAAGATACAGGGGGCGCACTTAGGGTGGCGGGATCATTCGAGCAGTACTTC. Amino acid sequence: CASSQDTGGALRVAGSFEQYF.